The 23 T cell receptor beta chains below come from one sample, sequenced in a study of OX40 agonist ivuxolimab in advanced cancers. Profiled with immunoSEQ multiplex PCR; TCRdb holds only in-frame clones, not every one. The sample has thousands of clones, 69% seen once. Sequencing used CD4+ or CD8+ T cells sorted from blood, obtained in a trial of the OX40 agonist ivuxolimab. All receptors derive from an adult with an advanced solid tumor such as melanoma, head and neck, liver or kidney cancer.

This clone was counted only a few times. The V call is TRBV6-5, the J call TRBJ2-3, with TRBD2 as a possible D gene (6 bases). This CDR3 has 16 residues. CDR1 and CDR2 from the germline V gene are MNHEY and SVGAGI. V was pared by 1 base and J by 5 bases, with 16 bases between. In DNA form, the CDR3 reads TGTGCCAGCAGTTACTGGGCGGGGAGGCTGATAGATACGCAGTATTTT. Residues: CASSYWAGRLIDTQYF.

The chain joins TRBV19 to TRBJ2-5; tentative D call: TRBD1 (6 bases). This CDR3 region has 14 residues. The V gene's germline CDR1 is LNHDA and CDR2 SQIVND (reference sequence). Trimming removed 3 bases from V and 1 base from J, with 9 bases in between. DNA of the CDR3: TGTGCCAGTAGTATTCGGGACACCCAAGAGACCCAGTACTTC. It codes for CASSIRDTQETQYF.

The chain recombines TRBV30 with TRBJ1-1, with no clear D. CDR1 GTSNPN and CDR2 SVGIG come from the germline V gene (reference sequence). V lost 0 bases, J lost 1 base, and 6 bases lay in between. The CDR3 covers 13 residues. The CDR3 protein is CAWSVHRNTEAFF. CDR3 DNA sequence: TGTGCCTGGAGTGTACACAGGAACACTGAAGCTTTCTTT.

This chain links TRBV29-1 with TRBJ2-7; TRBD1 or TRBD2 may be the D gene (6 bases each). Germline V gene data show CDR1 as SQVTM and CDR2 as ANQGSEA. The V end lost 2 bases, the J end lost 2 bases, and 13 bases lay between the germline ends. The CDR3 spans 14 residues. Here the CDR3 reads CSVELEEGAYEQYF. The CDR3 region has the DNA TGCAGCGTTGAATTGGAGGAGGGGGCCTACGAGCAGTACTTC.

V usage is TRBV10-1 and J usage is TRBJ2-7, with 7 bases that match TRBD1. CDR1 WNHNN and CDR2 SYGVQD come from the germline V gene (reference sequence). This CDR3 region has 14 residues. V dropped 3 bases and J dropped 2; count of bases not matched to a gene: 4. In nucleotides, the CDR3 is TGCGCCAGCAGTGACAGGGACAGACCCTACGAGCAGTACTTC. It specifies CASSDRDRPYEQYF.

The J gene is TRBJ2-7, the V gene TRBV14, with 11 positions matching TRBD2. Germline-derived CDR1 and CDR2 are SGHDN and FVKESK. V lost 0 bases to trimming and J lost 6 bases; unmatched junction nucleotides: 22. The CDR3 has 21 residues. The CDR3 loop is CASSQDGLTSGSLAEWGEQYF. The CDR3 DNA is TGTGCCAGCAGCCAAGATGGCTTAACTAGCGGGAGTCTAGCTGAATGGGGCGAGCAGTACTTC. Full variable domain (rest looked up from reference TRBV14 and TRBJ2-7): EAGVTQFPSHSVIEKGQTVTLRCDPISGHDNLYWYRRVMGKEIKFLLHFVKESKQDESGMPNNRFLAERTGGTYSTLKVQPAELEDSGVYFCASSQDGLTSGSLAEWGEQYFGPGTRLTVT.

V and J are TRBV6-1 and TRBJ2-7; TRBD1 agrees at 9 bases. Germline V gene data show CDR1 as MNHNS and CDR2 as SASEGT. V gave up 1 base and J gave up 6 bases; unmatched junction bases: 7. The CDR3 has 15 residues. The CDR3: CASSEGTGVMVEQYF. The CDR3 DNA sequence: TGTGCCAGCAGTGAAGGGACAGGGGTCATGGTCGAGCAGTACTTC.

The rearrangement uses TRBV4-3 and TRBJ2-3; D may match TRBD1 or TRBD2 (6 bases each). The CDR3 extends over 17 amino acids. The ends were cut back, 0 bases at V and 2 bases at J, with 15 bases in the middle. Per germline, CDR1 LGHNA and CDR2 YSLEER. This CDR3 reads CASSQDQGTLYTDTQYF. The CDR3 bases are TGCGCCAGCAGCCAAGATCAGGGGACTCTATACACAGATACGCAGTATTTT.

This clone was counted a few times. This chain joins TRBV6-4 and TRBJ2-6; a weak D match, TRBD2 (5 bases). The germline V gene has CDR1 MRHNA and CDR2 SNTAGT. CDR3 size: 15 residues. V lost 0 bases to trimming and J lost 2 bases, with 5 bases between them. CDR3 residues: CASSDSLAGANVLTF. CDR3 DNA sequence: TGTGCCAGCAGTGACTCACTAGCTGGGGCCAACGTCCTGACTTTC.

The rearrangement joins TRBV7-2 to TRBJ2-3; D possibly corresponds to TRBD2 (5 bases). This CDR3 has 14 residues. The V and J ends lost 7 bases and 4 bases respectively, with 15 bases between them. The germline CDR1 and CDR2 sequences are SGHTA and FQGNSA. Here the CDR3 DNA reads TGTGCCAGCAATCCCGGGGTTCGTTCAGATACGCAGTATTTT. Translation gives CASNPGVRSDTQYF.

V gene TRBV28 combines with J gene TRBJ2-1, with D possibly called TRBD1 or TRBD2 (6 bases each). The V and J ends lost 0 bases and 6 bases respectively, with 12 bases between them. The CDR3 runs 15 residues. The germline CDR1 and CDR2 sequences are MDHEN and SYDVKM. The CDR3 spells CASSLWGGRGNEQFF. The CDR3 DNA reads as TGTGCCAGCAGTTTATGGGGAGGCAGGGGCAATGAGCAGTTCTTC.

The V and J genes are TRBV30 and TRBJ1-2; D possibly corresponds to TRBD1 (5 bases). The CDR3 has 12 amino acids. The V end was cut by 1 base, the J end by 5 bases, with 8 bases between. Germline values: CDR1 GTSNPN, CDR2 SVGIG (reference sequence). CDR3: CAWSATGYGYTF. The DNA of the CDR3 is TGTGCCTGGAGTGCAACAGGTTATGGCTACACCTTC. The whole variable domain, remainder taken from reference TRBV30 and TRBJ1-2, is SQTIHQWPATLVQPVGSPLSLECTVEGTSNPNLYWYRQAAGRGLQLLFYSVGIGQISSEVPQNLSASRPQDRQFILSSKKLLLSDSGFYLCAWSATGYGYTFGSGTRLTVV.

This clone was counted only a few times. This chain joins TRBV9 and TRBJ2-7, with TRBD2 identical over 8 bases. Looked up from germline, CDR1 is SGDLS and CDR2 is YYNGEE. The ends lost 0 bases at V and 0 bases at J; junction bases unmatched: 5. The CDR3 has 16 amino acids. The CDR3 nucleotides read TGTGCCAGCAGCGTAGGAATAGCGGGGAGCTCCTACGAGCAGTACTTC. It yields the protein CASSVGIAGSSYEQYF.

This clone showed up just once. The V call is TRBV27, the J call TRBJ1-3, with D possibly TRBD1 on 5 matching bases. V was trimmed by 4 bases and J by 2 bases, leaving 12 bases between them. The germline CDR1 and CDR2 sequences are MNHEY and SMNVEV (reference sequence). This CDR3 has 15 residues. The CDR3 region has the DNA TGTGCCAGCAGTTCGGGGGATGCAACTGGAAACACCATATATTTT. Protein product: CASSSGDATGNTIYF.

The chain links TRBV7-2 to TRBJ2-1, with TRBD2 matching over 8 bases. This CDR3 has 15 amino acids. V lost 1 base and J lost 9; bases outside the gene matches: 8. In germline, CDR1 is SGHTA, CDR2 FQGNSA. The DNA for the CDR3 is TGTGCCAGCAGCTTAGATCCAGCGGGAGTGGGTGAGCAGTTCTTC. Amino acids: CASSLDPAGVGEQFF.

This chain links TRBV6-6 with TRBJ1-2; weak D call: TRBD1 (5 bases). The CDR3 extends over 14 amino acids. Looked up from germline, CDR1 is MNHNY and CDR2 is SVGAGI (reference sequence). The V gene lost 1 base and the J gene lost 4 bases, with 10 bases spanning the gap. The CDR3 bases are TGTGCCAGCAGTTACTTTCAGGGTGGCTATGGCTACACCTTC. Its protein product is CASSYFQGGYGYTF.

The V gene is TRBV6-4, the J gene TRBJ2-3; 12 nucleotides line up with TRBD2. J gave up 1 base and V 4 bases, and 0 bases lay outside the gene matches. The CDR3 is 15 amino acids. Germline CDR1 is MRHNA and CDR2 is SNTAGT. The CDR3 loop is CASSGTSGGTDTQYF. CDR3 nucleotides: TGTGCCAGCAGTGGGACTAGCGGGGGCACAGATACGCAGTATTTT.

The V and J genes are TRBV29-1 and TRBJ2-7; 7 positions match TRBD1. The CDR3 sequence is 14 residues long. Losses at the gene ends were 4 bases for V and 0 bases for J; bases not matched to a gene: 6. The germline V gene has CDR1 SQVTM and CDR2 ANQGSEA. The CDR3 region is CSVATGAPSYEQYF. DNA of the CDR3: TGCAGCGTTGCTACAGGGGCTCCCTCCTACGAGCAGTACTTC.

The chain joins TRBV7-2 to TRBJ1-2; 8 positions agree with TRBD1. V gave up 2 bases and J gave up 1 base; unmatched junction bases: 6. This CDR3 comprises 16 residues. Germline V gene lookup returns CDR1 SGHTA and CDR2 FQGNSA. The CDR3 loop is CASSLTSGQVNYGYTF. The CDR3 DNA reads TGTGCCAGCAGCTTAACCTCGGGACAGGTTAACTATGGCTACACCTTC.

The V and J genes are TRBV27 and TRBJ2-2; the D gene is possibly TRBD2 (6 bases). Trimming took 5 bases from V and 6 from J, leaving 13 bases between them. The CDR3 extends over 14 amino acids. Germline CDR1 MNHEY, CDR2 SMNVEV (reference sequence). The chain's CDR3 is CASSPFAGSGELFF. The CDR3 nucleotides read TGTGCCAGCAGTCCATTCGCGGGATCCGGGGAGCTGTTTTTT.

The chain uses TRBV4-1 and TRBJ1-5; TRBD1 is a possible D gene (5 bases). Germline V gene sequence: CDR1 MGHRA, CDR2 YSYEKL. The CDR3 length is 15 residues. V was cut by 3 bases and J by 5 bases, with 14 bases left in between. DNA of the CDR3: TGCGCCAGCAGCCAGGGAGGGGCCTACGATCAGCCCCAGCATTTT. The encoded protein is CASSQGGAYDQPQHF.

CDR3 in DNA: TGTGCCAGCAGCTTAGCAGCGGGGGTGTACAATGAGCAGTTCTTC. Protein: CASSLAAGVYNEQFF. The gene calls are TRBV7-8 and TRBJ2-1, with 8 bases aligning to TRBD2. Germline CDR1 SGHVS, CDR2 FQNEAQ. The trim removed 0 bases at V and 4 bases at J, leaving 2 bases unmatched. The CDR3 consists of 15 residues. Looking up the rest from reference TRBV7-8 and TRBJ2-1 gives the full variable domain: GAGVSQSPRYKVAKRGQDVALRCDPISGHVSLFWYQQALGQGPEFLTYFQNEAQLDKSGLPSDRFFAERPEGSVSTLKIQRTQQEDSAVYLCASSLAAGVYNEQFFGPGTRLTVL.

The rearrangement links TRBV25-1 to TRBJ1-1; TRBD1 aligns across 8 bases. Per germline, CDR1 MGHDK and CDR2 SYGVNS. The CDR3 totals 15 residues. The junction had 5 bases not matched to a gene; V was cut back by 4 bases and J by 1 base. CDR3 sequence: CASSGGGQGNTEAFF. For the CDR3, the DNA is TGTGCCAGCAGTGGAGGCGGACAGGGGAACACTGAAGCTTTCTTT.